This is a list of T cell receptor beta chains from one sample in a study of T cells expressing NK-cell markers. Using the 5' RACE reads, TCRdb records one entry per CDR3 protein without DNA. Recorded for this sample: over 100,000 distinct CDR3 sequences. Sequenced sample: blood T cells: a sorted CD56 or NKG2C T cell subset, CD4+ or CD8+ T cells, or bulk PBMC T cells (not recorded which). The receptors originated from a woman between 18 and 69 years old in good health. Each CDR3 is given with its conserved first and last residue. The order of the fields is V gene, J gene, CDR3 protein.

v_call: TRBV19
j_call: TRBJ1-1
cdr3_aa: CASSISRLGEAFF

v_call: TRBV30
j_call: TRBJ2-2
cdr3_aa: CAWSVEDTGELFF

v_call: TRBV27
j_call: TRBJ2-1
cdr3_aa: CASSLGPEQFF

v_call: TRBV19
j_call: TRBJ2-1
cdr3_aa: CASKAGTRGNNEQFF

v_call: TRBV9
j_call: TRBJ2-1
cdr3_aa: CASSVASGLYNEQFF

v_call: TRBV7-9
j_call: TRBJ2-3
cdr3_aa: CASSLARTDTQYF

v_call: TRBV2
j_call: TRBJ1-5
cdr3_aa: CASSGAYGGQPQHF

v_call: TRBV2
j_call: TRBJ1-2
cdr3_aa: CASTEESRGYTF

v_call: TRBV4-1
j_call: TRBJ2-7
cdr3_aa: CASSQVFGQGTAEQYF

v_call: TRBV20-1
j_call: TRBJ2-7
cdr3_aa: CSALPGDGYYEQYF

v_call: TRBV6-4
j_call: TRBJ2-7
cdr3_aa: CASSADSGRGYEQYF

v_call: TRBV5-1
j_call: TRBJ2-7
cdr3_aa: CASSLPTTRASYEQYF

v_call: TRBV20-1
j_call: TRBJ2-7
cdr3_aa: CSARDYLEDIYEQYF

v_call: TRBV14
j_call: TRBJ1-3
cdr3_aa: CASSQGPSGNTIYF

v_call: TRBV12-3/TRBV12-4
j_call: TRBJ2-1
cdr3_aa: CASSWSGGDEQFF

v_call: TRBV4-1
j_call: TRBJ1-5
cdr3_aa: CASSQLETSNQPQHF

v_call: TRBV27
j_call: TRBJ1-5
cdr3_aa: CASSLSGSNQPQHF

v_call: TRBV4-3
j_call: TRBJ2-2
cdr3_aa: CASSFRGPGELFF

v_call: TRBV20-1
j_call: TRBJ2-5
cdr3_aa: CSARDWWQEQETQYF

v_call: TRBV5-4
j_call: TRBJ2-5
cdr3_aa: CASSFLAGPFQETQYF

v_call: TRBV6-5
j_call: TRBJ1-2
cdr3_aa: CASSLTGAGQDYGYTF

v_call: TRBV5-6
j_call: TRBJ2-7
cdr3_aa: CASSLGGSVNEQYF

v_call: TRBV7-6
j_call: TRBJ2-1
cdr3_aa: CASSLQPGLEIYNEQFF

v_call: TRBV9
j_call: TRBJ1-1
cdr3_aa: CASSVGWGPTEAFF

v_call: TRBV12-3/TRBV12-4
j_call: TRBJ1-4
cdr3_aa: CASSPLRPVLNEKLFF

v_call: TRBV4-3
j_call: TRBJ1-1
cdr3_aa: CASSQEAGLNTEAFF

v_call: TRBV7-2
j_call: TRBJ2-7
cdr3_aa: CASSSLADSYEQYF

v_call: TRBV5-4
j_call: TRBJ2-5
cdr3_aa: CASSLWGAGETQYF

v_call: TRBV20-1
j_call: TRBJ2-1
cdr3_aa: CSARPQGRSSYNEQFF

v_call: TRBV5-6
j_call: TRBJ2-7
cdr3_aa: CASSLFSRTQDYEQYF

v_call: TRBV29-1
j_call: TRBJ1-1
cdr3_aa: CSAQMNTEAFF

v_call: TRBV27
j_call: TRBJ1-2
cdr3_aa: CATAPGLGYGYTF

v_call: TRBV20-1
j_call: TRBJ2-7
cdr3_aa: CSARAPLGTYEQYF

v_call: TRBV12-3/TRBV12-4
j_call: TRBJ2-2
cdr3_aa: CASSSGTGGTGELFF

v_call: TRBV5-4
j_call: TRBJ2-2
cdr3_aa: CASSPWGDPGELFF

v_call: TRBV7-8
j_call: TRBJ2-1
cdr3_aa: CASSPSTESFF